A single sample gave rise to the 22 T cell receptor beta chains below, sequenced in a study of human versus mouse CDR3 diversity and MHC coevolution. Using immunoSEQ multiplex PCR, the repertoire was profiled, and TCRdb retains in-frame clones only, with some absent. The sample has approximately 81,000 clones; around 93% are singletons. The sample consisted of naive CD4+ T cells from blood. Specified subset: CD45RO-negative CD62L-positive naive CD4 T cells. These receptors all stem from a person aged 30-69 years in good health.

This clone was seen just once. The same CDR3 arises from other DNA sequences in this sample as well. V gene TRBV6-1 combines with J gene TRBJ2-3; TRBD2 aligns across 14 bases. The CDR3 length is 17 residues. Trimming cost V 2 bases and J 1 base; bases outside gene matches: 2. Germline V lookup: CDR1 MNHNS, CDR2 SASEGT. The CDR3 DNA follows: TGTGCCAGCAGTGAATCGGGACTAGCGGGAGGCACAGATACGCAGTATTTT. Amino acids: CASSESGLAGGTDTQYF.

This chain links TRBV15 with TRBJ2-7; 9 bases match TRBD1. The CDR3 totals 15 residues. V shed 0 bases, J shed 4 bases, and the junction held 4 bases outside the gene matches. Per germline, CDR1 LNHNV and CDR2 YYDKDF (reference sequence). This chain's CDR3 is CATSREGTGRYEQYF. DNA of the CDR3: TGTGCCACCAGCAGAGAAGGGACAGGGAGGTACGAGCAGTACTTC.

The chain combines TRBV29-1 with TRBJ1-1; D ambiguous. The CDR3 contains 11 residues. In germline, CDR1 is SQVTM, CDR2 ANQGSEA. V was cut by 7 bases and J by 5 bases, with 11 bases left in between. The CDR3 region is CSAGAGTEAFF. In nucleotides, the CDR3 is TGCAGCGCCGGAGCGGGAACTGAAGCTTTCTTT.

This clone was recorded only once. The chain employs TRBV19 and TRBJ2-7, with 7 bases lining up with TRBD2. The trim removed 4 bases at V and 1 base at J, leaving 1 base unmatched. This CDR3 has 13 amino acids. Germline values: CDR1 LNHDA, CDR2 SQIVND (reference sequence). The CDR3 region is CASSRRESYEQYF. The CDR3 region has the DNA TGTGCCAGTAGTAGGCGGGAGTCCTACGAGCAGTACTTC. Looking up the rest from reference TRBV19 and TRBJ2-7 gives the full variable domain: DGGITQSPKYLFRKEGQNVTLSCEQNLNHDAMYWYRQDPGQGLRLIYYSQIVNDFQKGDIAEGYSVSREKKESFPLTVTSAQKNPTAFYLCASSRRESYEQYFGPGTRLTVT.

The sample holds a few counts of this clone. The CDR3 bases are TGCGCCAGCAGATCAACAGGATCCACCTACGAGCAGTACTTC. This sequence encodes CASRSTGSTYEQYF. The chain has TRBV5-1 and TRBJ2-7, with a weak D call TRBD1 (5 bases). The CDR3 totals 14 residues. The germline V and J ends were trimmed by 5 bases and 2 bases, with 14 bases remaining between them. From germline, CDR1 is SGHRS and CDR2 YFSETQ.

The chain uses TRBV5-8 and TRBJ2-3; D is unclear. Trimming took off 0 bases at V and 3 bases at J, with 8 bases between the two ends. The CDR3 is 14 residues long. Germline CDR1 and CDR2: SGHTS and YDEGEE. Here the CDR3 DNA reads TGTGCCAGCAGCTTGGGGGCGTATACAGATACGCAGTATTTT. As protein: CASSLGAYTDTQYF.

J is TRBJ2-7 and V is TRBV7-6, with D perhaps matching TRBD1 (5 bases). The CDR3 is 15 amino acids. Germline values: CDR1 SGHVS, CDR2 FNYEAQ. The germline V and J ends were trimmed by 1 base and 0 bases, with 10 bases remaining between them. CDR3 loop: CASSLGQISSYEQYF. The CDR3 coding sequence is TGTGCCAGCAGCTTAGGACAGATTAGCTCCTACGAGCAGTACTTC.

This rearrangement joins TRBV2 to TRBJ1-6; 9 bases map to TRBD1. CDR3 length: 16 residues. The germline gives CDR1 SNHLY, CDR2 FYNNEI. The V segment lost 1 base and the J segment 5 bases; nucleotides outside the gene matches: 3. The CDR3 nucleotides are TGTGCCAGCAGTGAAGTCGGGACAGGGAATAATTCACCCCTCCACTTT. Amino acids: CASSEVGTGNNSPLHF.

The rearrangement joins TRBV27 to TRBJ1-2; 7 bases map to TRBD1. This CDR3 region has 13 residues. The germline CDR1 and CDR2 sequences are MNHEY and SMNVEV (reference sequence). V trimming: 9 bases; J trimming: 2 bases; junction bases outside the gene matches: 6. The CDR3 DNA is TGTGCCAGTTGGGACAGCTTAAACTATGGCTACACCTTC. Translation gives CASWDSLNYGYTF.

This clone occurred once. This chain connects TRBV5-6 to TRBJ1-2; 8 positions agree with TRBD1. Germline CDR1 reads SGHDT; CDR2 reads YYEEEE. CDR3 length: 17 amino acids. Germline trimming cut 5 bases from V and 2 bases from J; bases unmatched to any gene: 14. The CDR3 sequence is CASRTLSWDRSNYGYTF. In DNA, the CDR3 is TGTGCCAGCAGGACGTTATCCTGGGACAGGTCAAACTATGGCTACACCTTC.

The V gene is TRBV28, the J gene TRBJ1-3, with 7 positions matching TRBD1. V lost 7 bases and J lost 0; bases outside the gene matches: 9. Germline loops: CDR1 MDHEN, CDR2 SYDVKM. The CDR3 extends over 16 amino acids. This chain's CDR3 is CASIPTGYYSGNTIYF. The DNA of the CDR3 is TGTGCCAGCATCCCGACAGGGTACTACTCTGGAAACACCATATATTTT. Variable domain in full (rest from reference TRBV28 and TRBJ1-3): DVKVTQSSRYLVKRTGEKVFLECVQDMDHENMFWYRQDPGLGLRLIYFSYDVKMKEKGDIPEGYSVSREKKERFSLILESASTNQTSMYLCASIPTGYYSGNTIYFGEGSWLTVV.

The chain combines TRBV7-2 with TRBJ1-2; possibly TRBD1 for D (6 bases). The CDR3 consists of 15 residues. The ends were cut back, 3 bases at V and 5 bases at J, with 16 bases in the middle. CDR1 is SGHTA, CDR2 FQGNSA, per germline. This CDR3 is CASSFVTTGSYGYTF. CDR3 nucleotide sequence: TGTGCCAGCAGCTTCGTAACGACAGGCAGTTATGGCTACACCTTC.

The CDR3 reads CASSSTGDISYNEQFF. CDR3 coding DNA: TGTGCCAGCAGCAGTACAGGGGATATTAGCTACAATGAGCAGTTCTTC. The gene calls are TRBV11-3 and TRBJ2-1, with TRBD1 identical over 7 bases. This CDR3 comprises 16 residues. CDR1 is SGHNT and CDR2 is YENEEA in the germline V gene. V shed 5 bases, J shed 3 bases, and the junction held 10 bases outside the gene matches.

This sequence joins TRBV6-5 and TRBJ2-2; D may be TRBD1 (5 bases). The CDR3 runs 13 residues. Germline CDR1 is MNHEY and CDR2 is SVGAGI. V gave up 7 bases and J gave up 5 bases, with 11 bases separating them. CDR3: CASTQPGTGELFF. In nucleotides, the CDR3 is TGTGCCAGCACCCAACCAGGGACCGGGGAGCTGTTTTTT.

J is TRBJ1-3 and V is TRBV30; D uncertain. Germline CDR1 GTSNPN, CDR2 SVGIG (reference sequence). The CDR3 contains 14 residues. V lost 5 bases and J lost 7, with 18 bases in between. The CDR3 region is CAWGRGNSRNTIYF. The CDR3, as DNA: TGTGCCTGGGGACGGGGTAATTCTCGGAACACCATATATTTT.

This chain links TRBV15 with TRBJ2-5, with 7 positions matching TRBD1. The J call may not be correct, given that the DNA end is closer to TRBJ2-7. The germline V gene has CDR1 LNHNV and CDR2 YYDKDF (reference sequence). This CDR3 has 14 residues. The CDR3 sequence is CATSPRDSPYEQYF. For the CDR3, the DNA is TGTGCCACCAGCCCCCGGGACAGTCCCTACGAGCAGTACTTC.

The chain joins TRBV10-3 to TRBJ1-2; 9 bases are a match to TRBD1. The CDR3 is made up of 16 amino acids. Trimming took 0 bases from V and 7 from J; bases not matched to a gene: 9. Germline-derived CDR1 and CDR2 are ENHRY and SYGVKD. CDR3 region: CAISESIRTGDRGYTF. In nucleotides, the CDR3 is TGTGCCATCAGTGAGTCAATCAGGACAGGGGACCGTGGCTACACCTTC.

This chain links TRBV5-4 with TRBJ1-2; 8 bases align to TRBD1. The CDR3 loop spans 15 amino acids. Germline CDR1 is SGHNT and CDR2 is YYREEE (reference sequence). The V segment lost 4 bases and the J segment 0 bases; nucleotides outside the gene matches: 5. The CDR3, as DNA: TGTGCCAGCAGCCCCGGGACAGGAACTAACTATGGCTACACCTTC. Protein sequence: CASSPGTGTNYGYTF. Supplemented by reference TRBV5-4 and TRBJ1-2, the full variable domain reads ETGVTQSPTHLIKTRGQQVTLRCSSQSGHNTVSWYQQALGQGPQFIFQYYREEENGRGNFPPRFSGLQFPNYSSELNVNALELDDSALYLCASSPGTGTNYGYTFGSGTRLTVV.

This clone was seen a handful of times. This chain connects TRBV2 to TRBJ1-4; TRBD1 aligns across 9 bases. Germline values: CDR1 SNHLY, CDR2 FYNNEI. V gave up 9 bases and J gave up 7 bases; unmatched junction bases: 9. This CDR3 spans 14 amino acids. The CDR3 nucleotides read TGTGCCAGTCGTACAGGGGGCGGGGGTGAAAAACTGTTTTTT. Its protein is CASRTGGGGEKLFF.

The rearrangement joins TRBV5-1 to TRBJ2-7; 9 bases are shared with TRBD2. Germline V gives CDR1 SGHRS, CDR2 YFSETQ. This CDR3 region has 15 residues. The J segment lost 6 bases and the V segment lost 4 bases, leaving 11 bases of the junction unmatched. DNA of the CDR3: TGCGCCAGCAGCCCAGTGATAGCGGGAGAAAGCGAGCAGTACTTC. Encoded protein: CASSPVIAGESEQYF. The whole variable domain, remainder taken from reference TRBV5-1 and TRBJ2-7, is KAGVTQTPRYLIKTRGQQVTLSCSPISGHRSVSWYQQTPGQGLQFLFEYFSETQRNKGNFPGRFSGRQFSNSRSEMNVSTLELGDSALYLCASSPVIAGESEQYFGPGTRLTVT.

This clone appeared a few times. The chain recombines TRBV21-1 with TRBJ2-7; the DNA was not used to check the table's D call, TRBD2. TRBV21-1 is given as a pseudogene. The CDR3 covers 15 residues. The CDR3 spells CASSKRRGSGHEQYF. The CDR3 region has the DNA TGTGCCAGCAGCAAAAGGCGGGGGTCGGGGCACGAGCAGTACTTC.

This chain links TRBV6-5 with TRBJ1-3; 11 nucleotides align to TRBD1. V lost 2 bases and J lost 4; bases outside the gene matches: 1. CDR3 size: 15 residues. Per germline, CDR1 MNHEY and CDR2 SVGAGI. The CDR3 here is CASSYGTGGGNTIYF. The CDR3 DNA is TGTGCCAGCAGTTACGGGACAGGGGGAGGAAACACCATATATTTT.